Sequencing of this TCR beta chain was carried out in a study of T cell responses to AZD1222 COVID-19 vaccine. Study results and limitations: An increase in Spike-specific TCR breadth and depth was observed after two AZD1222 doses. Most donors were white British, females outnumbered males, and clonal diversity was possibly underestimated. There were vaccine-associated CD4 TCRs across spike, dominant at 160-218 and 743-854.

Note on this clone: Its antigen is unidentified.

The protocol was immunoSEQ multiplex PCR, while the TCRdb copy is restricted to in-frame clones and leaves out a portion. The table records about 120,000 clones, roughly 93% of them present only once. The TCR was taken from an adult in good health. Specimen: peripheral blood, collected on day 0 of AZD1222 vaccination.

The CDR3 sequence: CASSLFDEAFF. The CDR3 coding sequence is TGTGCCAGCAGCTTATTTGATGAAGCTTTCTTT. The chain couples TRBV7-6 to TRBJ1-1; D gene ambiguous. The germline V and J ends were trimmed by 2 bases and 7 bases, with 5 bases remaining between them. The germline CDR1 and CDR2 sequences are SGHVS and FNYEAQ. The CDR3 sequence is 11 residues long. Drawing the rest from reference TRBV7-6 and TRBJ1-1, the complete variable domain is GAGVSQSPRYKVTKRGQDVALRCDPISGHVSLYWYRQALGQGPEFLTYFNYEAQQDKSGLPNDRFSAERPEGSISTLTIQRTEQRDSAMYRCASSLFDEAFFGQGTRLTVV.